This TCR beta chain was documented in a study of cytomegalovirus exposure and HLA in healthy donors. Overall study results and limits: Most subjects' HLA-A and HLA-B alleles were reportedly predicted from TCR beta sequences. Reportedly, fewer N-insertions than the roughly 690-donor mean appeared in an Asian-associated ancestry cluster in a later analysis. Later analysis demonstrated an association between a missense DCLRE1C variant and TCR beta V- and J-gene trimming. The presence/absence work took it that sequencing depth was about the same across donors.

The PCR used 60 Vbeta and 13 Jbeta primers. Produced via immunoSEQ multiplex PCR; TCRdb's table is partial and in-frame only. The sample has 160,000 or so clones; 84% are singletons. The length of the CDR3 is 13 residues. With 5 bases removed from V and 6 bases from J, the gap between germline ends came to 11 bases. The germline CDR1 and CDR2 sequences are LNHDA and SQIVND (reference sequence). Regarding this clone: No antigen is known for it.

Sequencing input: PBMCs. This chain joins TRBV19 and TRBJ2-1; maybe TRBD2 (6 bases). This clonotype was obtained from a man younger than 35 in good health and CMV-seronegative. CDR3 sequence (DNA): TGTGCCAGTAGTTCCCTAGCGATCAATGAGCAGTTCTTC. This encodes CASSSLAINEQFF.